These T cell receptor beta chains were read from a single sample in a study of post-analysis software for immune sequencing data. TCRdb called the PCR reads again in MiXCR, with one record for every CDR3 protein. The sample lists 350,000 to 500,000 distinct CDR3 sequences, more than 30% seen once, with 7.6% in the top ten. Input material: blood. The receptors stem from a girl aged 2-15 years with multiple sclerosis. Each CDR3 is given with its conserved first and last residue. Fields, in order: V gene, clone size, CDR3 protein. Clone size is given for some rows only: seen once, a few or many times, or a class if the clone is expanded.

v_gene: TRBV28; abundance: few; CDR3aa: CASSLSDREGAQYF
v_gene: TRBV28; abundance: many; CDR3aa: CASSLGTGGGETQYF
v_gene: TRBV4-1; abundance: .; CDR3aa: CTSSPRTATNEKLFF
v_gene: TRBV5-1; abundance: few; CDR3aa: CASSPQTDTQYF
v_gene: TRBV25-1; abundance: .; CDR3aa: CASSASPSGSTDTGELFF
v_gene: TRBV20-1; abundance: .; CDR3aa: CNARAAGSSYEQYF
v_gene: TRBV5-1; abundance: few; CDR3aa: CASSFPIKNEQFF
v_gene: TRBV4-3; abundance: .; CDR3aa: CASSPHSGTSVYYNEQFF
v_gene: TRBV29-1; abundance: few; CDR3aa: CSVEAMGQFSTEAFF
v_gene: TRBV4-1; abundance: .; CDR3aa: CASSFGGRRNTEAFF
v_gene: TRBV4-2; abundance: .; CDR3aa: CASSQALDQSYEQYF
v_gene: TRBV28; abundance: .; CDR3aa: CASRRRRQAFF
v_gene: TRBV6-5; abundance: .; CDR3aa: CASSDGRVPDTQYF
v_gene: TRBV3-1; abundance: few; CDR3aa: CASRPTSGRYNEQFF
v_gene: TRBV12-5; abundance: .; CDR3aa: CASGPYLGVNYGYTF
v_gene: TRBV5-6; abundance: .; CDR3aa: CASSSEGEVETQYF
v_gene: TRBV5-6; abundance: few; CDR3aa: CASSLEPHTGANYNSPLHF
v_gene: TRBV25-1; abundance: few; CDR3aa: CASSKGLHGYTF
v_gene: TRBV28; abundance: .; CDR3aa: CASSFLTDYNEQFF
v_gene: TRBV5-1; abundance: many; CDR3aa: CASSLAGTIYEQYF
v_gene: TRBV28; abundance: .; CDR3aa: CASSPWGADTEAFF
v_gene: TRBV9; abundance: .; CDR3aa: CASSVGGGTGGYNEQFF
v_gene: TRBV7-2; abundance: .; CDR3aa: CASSPPWSSNYGYTF
v_gene: TRBV29-1; abundance: .; CDR3aa: CSVDRGGNTIYF
v_gene: TRBV5-1; abundance: .; CDR3aa: CASSFEGGVAQPQHF
v_gene: TRBV6-5; abundance: few; CDR3aa: CASSYGTGRGTDTQYF
v_gene: TRBV14; abundance: few; CDR3aa: CASGHRKQGASLKETQYF